This T cell receptor (beta chain) was profiled in a study of blood T cell repertoires in COVID-19. About the study: PBMCs, B-cell-depleted T cells, or T cells provided the cDNA or gDNA that made up the material.

Per the original methods: Reference gene primers were amplified, and this amplification served to estimate nucleated cell counts. The repertoire was sequenced with immunoSEQ multiplex PCR; TCRdb's copy has only in-frame clones and lacks some. The V and J calls and clone size are taken from that table; D and trimming were inferred from the DNA. Of 250,000 to 300,000 clones in the sample, approximately 90% were seen once. The CDR3 covers 16 residues. V lost 0 bases to trimming and J lost 6 bases, with 19 bases between them. Germline CDR1 and CDR2: SQVTM and ANQGSEA. Sequencing input: peripheral blood. This sequence joins TRBV29-1 and TRBJ2-3, with D tentatively TRBD1 (6 bases). The TCR sequence derives from a woman aged 50 to 60 who had recovered from COVID-19. DNA for the CDR3: TGCAGCGTTGAAGACCCGGATGGGGGCGCCCCCGATACGCAGTATTTT. Translation gives CSVEDPDGGAPDTQYF.